This T cell receptor (beta chain) was captured by sequencing in a study of blood T cell repertoires in COVID-19. TCRdb's table, derived via immunoSEQ multiplex PCR, lists solely in-frame clones and lacks some. The repertoire holds 95,000 to 150,000 clones, 80% seen once, with around 16% in the top ten. Germline CDR1 and CDR2: KGHSH and LQKENI. This CDR3 has 16 amino acids. J lost 5 bases, V lost 3 bases, and 6 bases had no gene match. Sequenced material: peripheral blood. The chain joins TRBV18 to TRBJ2-3; 12 nucleotides match TRBD2. The receptor was isolated from a man between 60 and 75 years old with active or convalescent COVID-19. The CDR3 spells CASSPRTSGTIDTQYF. Written as DNA, the CDR3 is TGTGCCAGCTCACCTAGGACTAGCGGGACGATAGATACGCAGTATTTT.